This T cell receptor beta chain was sequenced during a study of shared clonotypes between healthy human individuals. CD45RO-negative, CCR7-selected cells formed the naive CD8 fraction, which excluded terminally differentiated effector memory CD45RA+ cells. As regards this clone: Other DNA sequences from this sample encode an identical CDR3 as well.

Measured with immunoSEQ multiplex PCR; TCRdb has only the in-frame clones, and not every one. The sample lists about 2 million clones, roughly 94% occurring once. The V end was cut by 0 bases, the J end by 0 bases, with 8 bases between. The CDR3 covers 15 residues. CDR1 and CDR2 from the germline V gene are SGHRS and YFSETQ. Sequenced sample: naive CD8+ T cells sorted from blood. This TCR was sampled from a man between 18 and 29 years old in good health. The V and J genes are TRBV5-1 and TRBJ2-3; no clear D gene. The CDR3 DNA reads as TGCGCCAGCAGCTTGGGACTTGCTAGCACAGATACGCAGTATTTT. The encoded protein is CASSLGLASTDTQYF.